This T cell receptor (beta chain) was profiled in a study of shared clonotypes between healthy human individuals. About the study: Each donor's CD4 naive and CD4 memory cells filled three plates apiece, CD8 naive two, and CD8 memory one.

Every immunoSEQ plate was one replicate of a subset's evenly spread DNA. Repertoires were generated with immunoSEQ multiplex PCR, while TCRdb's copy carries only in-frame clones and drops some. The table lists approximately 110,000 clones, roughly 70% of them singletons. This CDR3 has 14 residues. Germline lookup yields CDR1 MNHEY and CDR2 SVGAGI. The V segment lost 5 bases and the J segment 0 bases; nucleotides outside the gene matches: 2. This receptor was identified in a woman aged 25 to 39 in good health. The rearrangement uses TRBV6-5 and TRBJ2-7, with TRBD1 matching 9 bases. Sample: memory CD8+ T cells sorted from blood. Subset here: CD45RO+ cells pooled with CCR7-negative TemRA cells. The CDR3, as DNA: TGTGCCAGCAGTGACAGGGGGGGCTCCTACGAGCAGTACTTC. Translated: CASSDRGGSYEQYF.